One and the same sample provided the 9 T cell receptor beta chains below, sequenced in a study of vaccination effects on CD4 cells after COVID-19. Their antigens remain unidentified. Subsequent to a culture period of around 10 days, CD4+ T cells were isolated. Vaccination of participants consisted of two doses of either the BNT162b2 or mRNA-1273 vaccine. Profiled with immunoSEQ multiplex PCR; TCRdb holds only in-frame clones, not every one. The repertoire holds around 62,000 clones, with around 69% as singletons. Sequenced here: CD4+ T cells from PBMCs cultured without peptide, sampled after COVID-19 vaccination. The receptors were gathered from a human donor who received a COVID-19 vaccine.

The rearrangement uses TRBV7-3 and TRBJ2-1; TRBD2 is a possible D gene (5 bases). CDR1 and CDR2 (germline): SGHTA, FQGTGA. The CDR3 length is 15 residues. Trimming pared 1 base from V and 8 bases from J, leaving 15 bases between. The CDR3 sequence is CASSLNPSSGYEQFF. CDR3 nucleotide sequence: TGTGCCAGCAGCTTAAACCCTAGCTCGGGGTATGAGCAGTTCTTC.

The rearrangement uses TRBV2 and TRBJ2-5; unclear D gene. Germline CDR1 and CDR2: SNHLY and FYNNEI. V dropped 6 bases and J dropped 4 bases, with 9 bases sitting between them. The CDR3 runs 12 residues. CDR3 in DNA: TGTGCCAGCAGCGTGGTGGGAGAGACCCAGTACTTC. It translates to CASSVVGETQYF.

The CDR3 DNA follows: TGCGCCAGCAGCCTGGGGACAGCCTATGGCTACACCTTC. This gives the protein CASSLGTAYGYTF. The V gene is TRBV5-1, the J gene TRBJ1-2; 7 bases fit TRBD1. Trimming at V came to 4 bases and at J to 4 bases, leaving 4 bases not matched to a gene. This CDR3 region has 13 residues. From germline, CDR1 is SGHRS and CDR2 YFSETQ.

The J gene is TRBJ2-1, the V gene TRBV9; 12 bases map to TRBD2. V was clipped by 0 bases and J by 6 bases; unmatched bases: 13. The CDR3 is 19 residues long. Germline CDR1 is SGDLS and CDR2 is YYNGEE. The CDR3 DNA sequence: TGTGCCAGCAGCGTAGCTGGAGGGGCTAGCGGGGGGGACGGCAATGAGCAGTTCTTC. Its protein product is CASSVAGGASGGDGNEQFF.

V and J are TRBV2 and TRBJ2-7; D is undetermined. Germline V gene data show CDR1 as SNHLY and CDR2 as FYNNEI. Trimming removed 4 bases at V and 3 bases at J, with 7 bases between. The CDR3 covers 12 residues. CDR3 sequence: CASSGRHYEQYV. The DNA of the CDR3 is TGTGCCAGCAGTGGCCGACACTACGAGCAGTACGTC.

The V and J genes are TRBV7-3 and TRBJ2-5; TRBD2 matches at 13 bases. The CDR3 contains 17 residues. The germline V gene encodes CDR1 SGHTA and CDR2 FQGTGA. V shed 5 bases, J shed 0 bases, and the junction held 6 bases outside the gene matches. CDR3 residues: CASSLGLAGANQETQYF. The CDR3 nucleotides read TGTGCCAGCAGCCTAGGACTAGCGGGGGCTAACCAAGAGACCCAGTACTTC.

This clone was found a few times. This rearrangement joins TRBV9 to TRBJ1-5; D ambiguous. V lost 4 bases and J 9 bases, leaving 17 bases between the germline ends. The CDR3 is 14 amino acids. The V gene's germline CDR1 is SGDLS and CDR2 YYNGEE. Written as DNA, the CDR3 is TGTGCCAGCAGCCCTCGGGCAGTCTCCGGGCCCCAGCATTTT. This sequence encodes CASSPRAVSGPQHF.

The CDR3 region is CAISGHQYGYTF. For the CDR3, the DNA is TGTGCCATCAGTGGTCATCAATATGGCTACACCTTC. V usage is TRBV10-3 and J usage is TRBJ1-2; D gene unclear. Germline values: CDR1 ENHRY, CDR2 SYGVKD. Between the trimmed V and J ends, which lost 4 bases and 5 bases, there was a span of 8 bases. CDR3 length equals 12 residues.

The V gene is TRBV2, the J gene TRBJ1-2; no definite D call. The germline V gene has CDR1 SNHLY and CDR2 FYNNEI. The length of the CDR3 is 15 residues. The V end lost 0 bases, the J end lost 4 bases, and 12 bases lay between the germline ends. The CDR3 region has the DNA TGTGCCAGCAGTGAAGCGGTCGGTGGAGGCTATGGCTACACCTTC. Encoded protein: CASSEAVGGGYGYTF.